This T cell receptor (beta chain) was recorded in a study of T cells in Graves' hyperthyroidism and ophthalmopathy. This clonotype was observed at least ten times. From RNA transcripts, TCR beta CDR3 regions were amplified. The HTBI set primed first-round TCR CDR3 RT-PCR. TCRdb re-called the multiplex PCR reads through MiXCR, storing one row per CDR3 protein. Of roughly 300,000 distinct CDR3 sequences listed, approximately 13% are singletons. An absence of ophthalmopathy progression within 18 months meant stable Graves' hyperthyroidism. Germline V gene sequence: CDR1 MNHNS, CDR2 SASEGT. Trimming took off 2 bases at V and 3 bases at J, with 13 bases between the two ends. The CDR3 contains 15 residues.

The origin of this receptor is a woman aged 25 to 39 with Graves' hyperthyroidism. The gene calls are TRBV6-1 and TRBJ2-5; D possibly corresponds to TRBD1 (5 bases). The sample comprised blood. CDR3: CASSERGGGEETQYF. The CDR3 DNA sequence: TGTGCCAGCAGTGAAAGGGGCGGTGGGGAAGAGACCCAGTACTTC.